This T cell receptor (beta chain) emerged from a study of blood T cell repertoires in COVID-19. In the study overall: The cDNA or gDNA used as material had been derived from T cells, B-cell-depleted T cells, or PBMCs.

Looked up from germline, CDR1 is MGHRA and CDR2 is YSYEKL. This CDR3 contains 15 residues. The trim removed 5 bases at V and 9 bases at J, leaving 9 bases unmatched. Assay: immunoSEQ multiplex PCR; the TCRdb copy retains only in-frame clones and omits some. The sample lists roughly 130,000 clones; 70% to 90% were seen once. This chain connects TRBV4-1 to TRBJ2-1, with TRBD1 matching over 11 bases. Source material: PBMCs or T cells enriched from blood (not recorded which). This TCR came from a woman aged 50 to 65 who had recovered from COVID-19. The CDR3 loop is CASSSPGQGGFEQFF. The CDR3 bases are TGCGCCAGCAGCTCCCCGGGACAGGGGGGTTTTGAGCAGTTCTTC.